This T cell receptor (beta chain) was sequenced in a study of cytomegalovirus exposure and HLA in healthy donors. Study-level points and caveats: Rarity marked most TCR sequences, yet some public TCRs occurred in many donors.

Of note for this clone: Its target is not known.

It was with 60 Vbeta and 13 Jbeta primers that the PCR ran. Profiling relied on immunoSEQ multiplex PCR, and the TCRdb table lists in-frame clones only, not all of them. This sample yields some 250,000 clones, of which 82% are seen a single time; approximately 5.3% belongs to the top ten. This receptor was taken from a woman in her forties in good health and CMV-seropositive. Input material: PBMCs.

CDR3 protein: CASIAGAQNEAFF. The CDR3 bases are TGTGCCAGCATTGCAGGGGCGCAGAACGAAGCTTTCTTT. The chain is built from TRBV27 and TRBJ1-1; TRBD1 might be the D (6 bases). Germline V gives CDR1 MNHEY, CDR2 SMNVEV (reference sequence). The CDR3 extends over 13 amino acids. The V end lost 7 bases, the J end lost 8 bases, and 17 bases lay between the germline ends.